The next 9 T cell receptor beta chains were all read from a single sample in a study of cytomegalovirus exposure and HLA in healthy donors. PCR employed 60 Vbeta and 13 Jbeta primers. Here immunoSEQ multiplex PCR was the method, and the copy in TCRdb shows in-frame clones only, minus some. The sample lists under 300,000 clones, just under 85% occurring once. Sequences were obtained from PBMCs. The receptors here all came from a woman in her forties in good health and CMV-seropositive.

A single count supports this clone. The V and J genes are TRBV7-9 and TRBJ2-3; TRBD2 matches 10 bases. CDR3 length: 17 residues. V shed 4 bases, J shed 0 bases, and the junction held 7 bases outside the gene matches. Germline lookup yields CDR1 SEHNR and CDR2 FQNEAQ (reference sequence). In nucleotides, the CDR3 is TGTGCCAGCAGCTCGCCGCTAGCGGGGGCTAGCACAGATACGCAGTATTTT. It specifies CASSSPLAGASTDTQYF.

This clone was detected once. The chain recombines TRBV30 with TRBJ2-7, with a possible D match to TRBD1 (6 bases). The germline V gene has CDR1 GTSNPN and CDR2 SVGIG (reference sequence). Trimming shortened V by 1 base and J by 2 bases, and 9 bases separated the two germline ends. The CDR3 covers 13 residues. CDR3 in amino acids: CAWSAQGAYEQYF. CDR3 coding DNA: TGTGCCTGGAGTGCACAGGGTGCCTACGAGCAGTACTTC.

The CDR3 bases are TGTGCCAGCAGTTTAGGGGCGGGAGGTCGAAATGAGCAGTTCTTC. This codes for CASSLGAGGRNEQFF. The gene calls are TRBV28 and TRBJ2-1; 8 nucleotides match TRBD2. The CDR3 runs to 15 residues. The V segment lost 2 bases and the J segment 7 bases; nucleotides outside the gene matches: 7. Germline assignment: CDR1 MDHEN and CDR2 SYDVKM.

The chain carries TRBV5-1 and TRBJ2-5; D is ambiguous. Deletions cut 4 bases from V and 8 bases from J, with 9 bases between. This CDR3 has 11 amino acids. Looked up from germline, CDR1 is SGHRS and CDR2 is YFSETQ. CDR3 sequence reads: CASSADITQYF. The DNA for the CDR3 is TGCGCCAGCAGCGCCGACATTACCCAGTACTTC.

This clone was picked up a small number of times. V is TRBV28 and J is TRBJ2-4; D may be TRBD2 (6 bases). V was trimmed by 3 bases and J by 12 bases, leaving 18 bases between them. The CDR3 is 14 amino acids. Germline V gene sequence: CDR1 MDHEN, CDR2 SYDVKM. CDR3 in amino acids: CASSFSQTSNTQYF. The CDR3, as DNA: TGTGCCAGCAGTTTCTCCCAGACTAGTAATACTCAGTACTTC.

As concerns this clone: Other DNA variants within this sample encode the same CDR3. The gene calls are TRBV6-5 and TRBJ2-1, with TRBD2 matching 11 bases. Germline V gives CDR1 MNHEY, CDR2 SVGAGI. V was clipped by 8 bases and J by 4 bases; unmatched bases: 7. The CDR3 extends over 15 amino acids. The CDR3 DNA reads TGTGCCAGCTCCCCCGGGACTAGCGGATACAATGAGCAGTTCTTC. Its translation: CASSPGTSGYNEQFF.

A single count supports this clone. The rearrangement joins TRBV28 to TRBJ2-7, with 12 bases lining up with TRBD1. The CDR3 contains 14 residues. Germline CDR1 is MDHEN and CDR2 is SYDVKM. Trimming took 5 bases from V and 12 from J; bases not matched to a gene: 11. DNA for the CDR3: TGTGCCAGCAGTCTGGGGGGACAGGGGGCTTTTCCGTACTTC. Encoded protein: CASSLGGQGAFPYF.

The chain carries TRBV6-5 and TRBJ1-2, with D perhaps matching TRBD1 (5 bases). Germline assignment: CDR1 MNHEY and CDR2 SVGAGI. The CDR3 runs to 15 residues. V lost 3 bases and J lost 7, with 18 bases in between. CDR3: CASSYGREPTGGYTF. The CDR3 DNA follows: TGTGCCAGCAGTTATGGGCGGGAGCCCACAGGTGGCTACACCTTC.

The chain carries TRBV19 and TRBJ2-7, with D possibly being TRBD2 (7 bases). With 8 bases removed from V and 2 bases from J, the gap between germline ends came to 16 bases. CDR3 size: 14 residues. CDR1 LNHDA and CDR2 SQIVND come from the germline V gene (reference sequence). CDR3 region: CASGGGGDPYEQYF. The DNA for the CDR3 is TGTGCCAGTGGGGGGGGCGGAGATCCCTACGAGCAGTACTTC. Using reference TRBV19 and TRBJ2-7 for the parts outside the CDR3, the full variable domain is DGGITQSPKYLFRKEGQNVTLSCEQNLNHDAMYWYRQDPGQGLRLIYYSQIVNDFQKGDIAEGYSVSREKKESFPLTVTSAQKNPTAFYLCASGGGGDPYEQYFGPGTRLTVT.